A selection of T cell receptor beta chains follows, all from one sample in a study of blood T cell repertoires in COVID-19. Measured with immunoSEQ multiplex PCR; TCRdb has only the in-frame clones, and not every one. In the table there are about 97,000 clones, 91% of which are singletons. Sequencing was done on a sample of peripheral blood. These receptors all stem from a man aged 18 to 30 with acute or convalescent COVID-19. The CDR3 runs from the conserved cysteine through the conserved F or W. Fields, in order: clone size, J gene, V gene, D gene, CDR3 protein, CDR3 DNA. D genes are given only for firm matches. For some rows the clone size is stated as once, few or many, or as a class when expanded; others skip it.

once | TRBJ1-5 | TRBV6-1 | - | CASSDRRVGQPQHF | TGTGCCAGCAGTGACCGGCGGGTCGGCCAGCCCCAGCATTTT
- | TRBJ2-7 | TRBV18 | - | CASSPRLDSSYEQYF | TGTGCCAGCTCACCGAGACTAGATAGCTCCTACGAGCAGTACTTC
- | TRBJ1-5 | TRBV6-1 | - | CASSEVFRTSRGNQPQHF | TGTGCCAGCAGTGAAGTCTTCCGGACATCAAGGGGCAATCAGCCCCAGCATTTT
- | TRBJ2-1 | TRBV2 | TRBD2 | CASSVTSGSVTYNEQFF | TGTGCCAGCAGTGTCACTAGCGGGAGCGTCACCTACAATGAGCAGTTCTTC
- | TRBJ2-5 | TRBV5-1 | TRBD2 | CASSLVVAGGETQYF | TGCGCCAGCAGCTTGGTGGTAGCGGGAGGGGAGACCCAGTACTTC
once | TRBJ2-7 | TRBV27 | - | CASSSRFGSYEQYF | TGTGCCAGCAGTTCCCGGTTTGGCTCCTACGAGCAGTACTTC
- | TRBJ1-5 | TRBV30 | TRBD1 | CAWSLGQAVQPQHF | TGTGCCTGGAGCCTGGGACAGGCGGTTCAGCCCCAGCATTTT
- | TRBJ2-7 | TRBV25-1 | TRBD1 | CASSANPGQGSTYEQYF | TGTGCCAGCAGTGCAAATCCGGGACAGGGATCAACCTACGAGCAGTACTTC
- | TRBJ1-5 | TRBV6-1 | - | CASSETVLSQPQHF | TGTGCCAGCAGTGAAACGGTCCTTTCTCAGCCCCAGCATTTT
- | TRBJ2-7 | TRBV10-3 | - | CAISGGLITDSEQYF | TGTGCCATCAGTGGGGGACTGATTACTGACAGCGAGCAGTACTTC
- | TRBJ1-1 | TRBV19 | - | CASSSLGGHTEAFF | TGTGCCAGTAGTTCCCTAGGCGGGCACACTGAAGCTTTCTTT
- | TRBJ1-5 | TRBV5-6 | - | CASSFGHQGSNQPQHF | TGTGCCAGCAGCTTCGGACACCAGGGGAGCAATCAGCCCCAGCATTTT
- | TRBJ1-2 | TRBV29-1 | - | CSVPRGAEYGYTF | TGCAGCGTCCCCCGGGGGGCCGAATATGGCTACACCTTC
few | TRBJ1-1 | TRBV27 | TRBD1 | CASSTRQGADTEAFF | TGTGCCAGCAGTACCCGACAGGGGGCAGACACTGAAGCTTTCTTT
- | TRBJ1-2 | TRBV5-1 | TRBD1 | CASSSGQALDYGYTF | TGCGCCAGCAGCTCGGGACAGGCTCTGGACTATGGCTACACCTTC
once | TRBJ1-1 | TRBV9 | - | CASSRTNGGNTEAFF | TGTGCCAGCAGCCGAACGAACGGAGGGAACACTGAAGCTTTCTTT
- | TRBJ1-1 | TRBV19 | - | CASSLGQINTEAFF | TGTGCCAGTAGTTTGGGGCAGATAAACACTGAAGCTTTCTTT
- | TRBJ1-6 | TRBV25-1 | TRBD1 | CASSESVVGQANSPLHF | TGTGCCAGCAGTGAATCCGTCGTGGGACAGGCTAATTCACCCCTCCACTTT
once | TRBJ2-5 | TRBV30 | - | CAWVGGETQYF | TGTGCCTGGGTAGGCGGGGAGACCCAGTACTTC
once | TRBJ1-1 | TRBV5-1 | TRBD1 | CASSLGPGGTEAFF | TGCGCCAGCAGCTTGGGGCCAGGGGGCACTGAAGCTTTCTTT
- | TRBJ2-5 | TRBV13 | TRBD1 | CASSTGQKETQYF | TGTGCCAGCAGCACGGGACAGAAAGAGACCCAGTACTTC
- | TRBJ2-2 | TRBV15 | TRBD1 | CATSREAGTGVLNTGELFF | TGTGCCACCAGCAGAGAGGCGGGGACAGGGGTTTTGAACACCGGGGAGCTGTTTTTT
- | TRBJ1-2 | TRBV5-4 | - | CASSLHGIGSYGYTF | TGTGCCAGCAGCCTACATGGAATAGGGAGCTATGGCTACACCTTC
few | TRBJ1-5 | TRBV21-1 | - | CASSKDRGRQPQHF | TGTGCCAGCAGCAAAGACAGGGGACGGCAGCCCCAGCATTTT
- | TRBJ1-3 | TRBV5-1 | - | CASSLAGNSGNTIYF | TGCGCCAGCAGCCTGGCAGGAAACTCTGGAAACACCATATATTTT
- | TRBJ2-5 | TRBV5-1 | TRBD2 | CASSWGTSGGLEETQYF | TGCGCCAGCAGCTGGGGGACTAGCGGGGGGCTGGAAGAGACCCAGTACTTC
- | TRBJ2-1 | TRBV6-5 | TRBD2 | CASIRGLAGGYEQFF | TGTGCCAGCATTCGGGGACTAGCGGGAGGCTATGAGCAGTTCTTC
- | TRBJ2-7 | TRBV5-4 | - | CASSQQGYEQYF | TGTGCCAGCAGCCAGCAGGGCTACGAGCAGTACTTC
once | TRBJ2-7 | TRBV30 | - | CAWSGWQGDEQYF | TGTGCCTGGAGTGGATGGCAGGGTGACGAGCAGTACTTC
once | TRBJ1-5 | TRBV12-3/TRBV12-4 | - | CASTGSSNQPQHF | TGTGCCAGCACGGGTTCGAGCAATCAGCCCCAGCATTTT
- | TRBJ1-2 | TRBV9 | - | CASSPLQSVAGYTF | TGTGCCAGCAGCCCCCTCCAGTCAGTGGCTGGCTACACCTTC
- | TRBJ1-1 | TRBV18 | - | CASSPSREGTEAFF | TGTGCCAGCTCCCCTTCGAGGGAGGGAACTGAAGCTTTCTTT
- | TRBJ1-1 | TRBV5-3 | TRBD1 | CARSRPGQPDMNTEAFF | TGTGCCAGAAGCAGGCCGGGACAGCCTGACATGAACACTGAAGCTTTCTTT
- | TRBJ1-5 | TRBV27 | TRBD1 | CASSLGAGTAYSNQPQHF | TGTGCCAGCAGTTTAGGGGCCGGGACAGCATATAGCAATCAGCCCCAGCATTTT
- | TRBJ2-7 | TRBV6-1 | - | CASSEYQGYEQYF | TGTGCCAGCAGTGAATATCAGGGCTACGAGCAGTACTTC
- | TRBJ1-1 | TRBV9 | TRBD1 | CASSVFGDREGEAFF | TGTGCCAGCAGCGTATTTGGGGACAGGGAGGGTGAAGCTTTCTTT
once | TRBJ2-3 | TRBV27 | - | CASSLGAEDTQYF | TGTGCCAGCAGTTTAGGGGCAGAGGATACGCAGTATTTT
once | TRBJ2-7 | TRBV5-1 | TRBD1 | CASSGDSYAYEQYF | TGCGCCAGCAGCGGGGACAGTTACGCCTACGAGCAGTACTTC
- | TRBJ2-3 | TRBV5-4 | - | CASTLLGGPHGDTQYF | TGTGCCAGCACTCTCCTGGGGGGACCACACGGGGATACGCAGTATTTT
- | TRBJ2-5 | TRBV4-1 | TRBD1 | CASSRETGEETQYF | TGCGCCAGCAGCCGTGAGACAGGGGAAGAGACCCAGTACTTC
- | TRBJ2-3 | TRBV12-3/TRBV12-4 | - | CASSPPGEETQYF | TGTGCCAGCAGTCCGCCCGGCGAGGAAACGCAGTATTTT
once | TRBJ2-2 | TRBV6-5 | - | CASSYEGGGMGELFF | TGTGCCAGCAGTTACGAGGGAGGGGGAATGGGGGAGCTGTTTTTT
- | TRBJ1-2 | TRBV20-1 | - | CSASWVTGNYGYTF | TGCAGTGCTAGTTGGGTAACAGGAAACTATGGCTACACCTTC